The 21 T cell receptor beta chains listed next were all sequenced from one sample in a study of T cells in Graves' hyperthyroidism and ophthalmopathy. Regions amplified from RNA transcripts were the TCR beta CDR3 regions. A first-round RT-PCR of the TCR CDR3 used the HTBI primer set. TCRdb re-analysed the multiplex PCR reads in MiXCR, keeping a single row per CDR3 protein. The table has about 620,000 distinct CDR3 sequences, about 17% seen once; the top ten hold approximately 3.9%. Sequenced: blood. The receptor set was obtained from a woman in her 30s with Graves' hyperthyroidism.

The rearrangement links TRBV12-3 or TRBV12-4 to TRBJ1-6; the match to TRBD1 covers 7 bases. The CDR3 has 13 amino acids. The V and J ends lost 10 bases and 6 bases, in that order; junction bases with no gene match: 6. The chain's CDR3 is CATKGTVNSPLHF. CDR3 in DNA: TGTGCCACAAAAGGGACAGTTAATTCACCCCTCCACTTT.

V gene TRBV5-6 combines with J gene TRBJ1-4; perhaps TRBD1 as D (6 bases). Germline V CDR1 and CDR2: SGHDT, YYEEEE. CDR3 length equals 13 residues. Trimming took off 4 bases at V and 8 bases at J, with 12 bases between the two ends. The CDR3 spells CASSPGHQEKLFF. DNA of the CDR3: TGTGCCAGCAGCCCGGGACACCAAGAAAAACTGTTTTTT.

V and J are TRBV28 and TRBJ1-2; 7 bases map to TRBD1. CDR3 length: 12 residues. Germline V gene data show CDR1 as MDHEN and CDR2 as SYDVKM. V shed 10 bases, J shed 8 bases, and the junction held 10 bases outside the gene matches. In DNA, the CDR3 is TGTGCCACCTCGACTCAGGGGGGCGGCTACACCTTC. It codes for CATSTQGGGYTF.

This clonotype was seen more than once but under ten times. The chain is built from TRBV9 and TRBJ1-2; D remains unclear. Germline CDR1 reads SGDLS; CDR2 reads YYNGEE. The CDR3 runs to 12 residues. Trimming took 1 base from V and 0 from J, leaving 1 base between them. CDR3 DNA: TGTGCCAGCAGCGTAACTAACTATGGCTACACCTTC. This encodes CASSVTNYGYTF.

This clonotype was counted at least ten times. The V and J genes are TRBV29-1 and TRBJ2-1; 10 bases are shared with TRBD1. CDR1 SQVTM and CDR2 ANQGSEA come from the germline V gene. There are 14 residues in the CDR3. V trimming: 5 bases; J trimming: 3 bases; junction bases outside the gene matches: 4. The CDR3 region has the DNA TGCAGCGTTATTAGGACAGGGGGCTACAATGAGCAGTTCTTC. Amino acids: CSVIRTGGYNEQFF.

This clonotype was observed many times. The CDR3 DNA follows: TGTGCCTGGAGTAAAGGGGGACAGAAAGAGACCCAGTACTTC. As protein: CAWSKGGQKETQYF. The chain uses TRBV30 and TRBJ2-5, with TRBD1 matching over 7 bases. Looked up from germline, CDR1 is GTSNPN and CDR2 is SVGIG (reference sequence). The V gene end was trimmed by 2 bases and the J gene end by 3 bases; junction bases not matched to a gene: 6. This CDR3 contains 14 residues.

This clonotype was counted at least ten times. The V call is TRBV27, the J call TRBJ2-7; 9 nucleotides agree with TRBD2. The V gene's germline CDR1 is MNHEY and CDR2 SMNVEV (reference sequence). The CDR3 covers 16 residues. Unmatched junction bases numbered 10, after V lost 5 bases and J lost 2 bases. DNA for the CDR3: TGTGCCAGCAGTCCGATGACGGGCGGGAGGGCCTACGAGCAGTACTTC. It yields the protein CASSPMTGGRAYEQYF.

This clonotype appeared many times. The V call is TRBV28, the J call TRBJ2-1; 7 nucleotides match TRBD1. CDR3 length equals 15 residues. The junction had 7 bases not matched to a gene; V was cut back by 5 bases and J by 3 bases. Per the germline V gene, CDR1 is MDHEN and CDR2 is SYDVKM. The CDR3 region has the DNA TGTGCCAGCAGTAGACAGGGTTCCTACTACAATGAGCAGTTCTTC. Protein product: CASSRQGSYYNEQFF.

This clonotype showed up many times. V gene TRBV2 combines with J gene TRBJ1-1; D unclear. The germline CDR1 and CDR2 sequences are SNHLY and FYNNEI. The CDR3 runs 14 residues. The V end lost 4 bases, the J end lost 0 bases, and 9 bases lay between the germline ends. This CDR3 is CASSVATLNTEAFF. CDR3 coding DNA: TGTGCCAGCAGTGTAGCGACGCTGAACACTGAAGCTTTCTTT.

This rearrangement joins TRBV6-1 to TRBJ1-6, with no clear D. CDR1 is MNHNS, CDR2 SASEGT, per germline. The CDR3 totals 9 residues. The germline V and J ends were trimmed by 8 bases and 11 bases, with 4 bases remaining between them. The CDR3 sequence is CASGTPLHF. The CDR3 nucleotides are TGTGCCAGCGGGACACCCCTCCACTTT.

This clonotype occurred a few times. V is TRBV11-2 and J is TRBJ2-7; the D gene is possibly TRBD2 (6 bases). From germline, CDR1 is SGHAT and CDR2 FQNNGV. The CDR3 length is 18 residues. The V end was cut by 1 base, the J end by 0 bases, with 19 bases between. CDR3 nucleotide sequence: TGTGCCAGCAGCTTAGTGTTTTCCGGACTAACTAGCTCCTACGAGCAGTACTTC. This codes for CASSLVFSGLTSSYEQYF.

This clonotype was seen more than once but under ten times. It may be a read error: a sequence one base away is much more abundant. The rearrangement uses TRBV28 and TRBJ1-5, with D maybe TRBD1 (6 bases). The CDR3 loop spans 19 amino acids. CDR1 and CDR2 (germline): MDHEN, SYDVKM. Trimming removed 1 base at V and 2 bases at J, with 21 bases between. The CDR3 reads CASSLLAGATAEGNQPQHF. In DNA, the CDR3 is TGTGCCAGCAGTTTATTGGCAGGGGCTACGGCGGAGGGCAATCAGCCCCAGCATTTT.

This clonotype was seen repeatedly, ten times or more. The chain joins TRBV5-1 to TRBJ2-7; the match to TRBD1 covers 7 bases. Unmatched junction bases numbered 6, after V lost 4 bases and J lost 5 bases. Germline assignment: CDR1 SGHRS and CDR2 YFSETQ. The CDR3 length is 13 residues. Here the CDR3 DNA reads TGCGCCAGCAGCGTCGGGACAGTCGACGAGCAGTACTTC. This codes for CASSVGTVDEQYF.

This clonotype has a count of ten or more. CDR3 DNA: TGTGCCAGCAGTGACTTGGGGAGCTCCTACAATGAGCAGTTCTTC. It encodes CASSDLGSSYNEQFF. The genes are TRBV2 and TRBJ2-1; tentative D call: TRBD2 (5 bases). Trimming shortened V by 3 bases and J by 0 bases, and 9 bases separated the two germline ends. The CDR3 runs 15 residues. Germline V gives CDR1 SNHLY, CDR2 FYNNEI.

This clonotype was detected many times. The rearrangement joins TRBV12-3 or TRBV12-4 to TRBJ2-7, with a weak D call TRBD2 (6 bases). The CDR3 has 14 amino acids. The V gene lost 3 bases and the J gene lost 4 bases, with 13 bases spanning the gap. In DNA form, the CDR3 reads TGTGCCAGCAGTTTTCGGGAGCGTGCTTACGAGCAGTACTTC. Translation gives CASSFRERAYEQYF.

This sequence joins TRBV6-1 and TRBJ1-5, with 9 nucleotides matching TRBD1. From germline, CDR1 is MNHNS and CDR2 SASEGT. V lost 5 bases, J lost 5 bases, and 7 bases stayed unmatched. CDR3 length equals 15 residues. CDR3 loop: CASSTRTGVHQPQHF. CDR3 DNA: TGTGCCAGCAGTACCCGGACAGGGGTCCATCAGCCCCAGCATTTT.

J is TRBJ1-2 and V is TRBV5-1, with D perhaps matching TRBD1 (5 bases). Germline assignment: CDR1 SGHRS and CDR2 YFSETQ. The CDR3 has 14 residues. Trimming removed 0 bases from V and 4 bases from J, with 10 bases in between. This CDR3 reads CASSLDQGVYGYTF. The DNA of the CDR3 is TGCGCCAGCAGCTTGGATCAGGGAGTCTATGGCTACACCTTC.

This clonotype was seen ten or more times. The chain uses TRBV7-3 and TRBJ2-1, with 7 bases aligning to TRBD2. Looked up from germline, CDR1 is SGHTA and CDR2 is FQGTGA. With 8 bases clipped from V and 7 bases from J, the junction kept 14 bases outside the gene matches. This CDR3 has 15 residues. The CDR3 here is CASGSWETSRNEQFF. The CDR3 DNA sequence: TGTGCCAGCGGATCCTGGGAGACTAGCAGAAATGAGCAGTTCTTC. The entire variable domain, with the rest obtained from reference TRBV7-3 and TRBJ2-1, is as follows: GAGVSQTPSNKVTEKGKYVELRCDPISGHTALYWYRQSLGQGPEFLIYFQGTGAADDSGLPNDRFFAVRPEGSVSTLKIQRTERGDSAVYLCASGSWETSRNEQFFGPGTRLTVL.

The chain combines TRBV19 with TRBJ2-7; TRBD1 matches 9 bases. J gave up 3 bases and V 3 bases, and 6 bases lay outside the gene matches. CDR3 length equals 15 residues. The V gene's germline CDR1 is LNHDA and CDR2 SQIVND (reference sequence). CDR3 sequence (DNA): TGTGCCAGTAGTATTGGGACAGGGAGAAGCTACGAGCAGTACTTC. Translated: CASSIGTGRSYEQYF.

The rearrangement uses TRBV14 and TRBJ2-5; D not resolved. The germline CDR1 and CDR2 sequences are SGHDN and FVKESK. V was cut by 0 bases and J by 3 bases, with 14 bases left in between. The CDR3 totals 16 residues. CDR3 protein: CASSQEGMVAKETQYF. The CDR3 coding sequence is TGTGCCAGCAGCCAAGAAGGTATGGTGGCAAAAGAGACCCAGTACTTC.

This clonotype has ten or more counts. The V and J genes are TRBV14 and TRBJ2-1; the D gene is possibly TRBD2 (5 bases). Per the germline V gene, CDR1 is SGHDN and CDR2 is FVKESK. This CDR3 is 15 amino acids long. The V end lost 0 bases, the J end lost 6 bases, and 12 bases lay between the germline ends. The CDR3 here is CASSQERTSSNEQFF. CDR3 DNA sequence: TGTGCCAGCAGCCAAGAAAGGACTTCGAGCAATGAGCAGTTCTTC. The entire variable domain, with the rest obtained from reference TRBV14 and TRBJ2-1, is as follows: EAGVTQFPSHSVIEKGQTVTLRCDPISGHDNLYWYRRVMGKEIKFLLHFVKESKQDESGMPNNRFLAERTGGTYSTLKVQPAELEDSGVYFCASSQERTSSNEQFFGPGTRLTVL.